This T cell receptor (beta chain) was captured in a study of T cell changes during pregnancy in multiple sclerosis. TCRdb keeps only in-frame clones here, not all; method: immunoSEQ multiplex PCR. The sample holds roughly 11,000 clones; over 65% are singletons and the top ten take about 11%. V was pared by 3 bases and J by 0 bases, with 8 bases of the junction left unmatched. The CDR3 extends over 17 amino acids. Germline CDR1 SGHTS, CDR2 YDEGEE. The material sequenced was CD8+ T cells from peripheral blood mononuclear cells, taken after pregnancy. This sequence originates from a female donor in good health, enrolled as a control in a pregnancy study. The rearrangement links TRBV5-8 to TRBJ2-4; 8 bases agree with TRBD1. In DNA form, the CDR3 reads TGTGCCAGCAGCTCCCTGAGACAGGGGATAGCCAAAAACATTCAGTACTTC. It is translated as CASSSLRQGIAKNIQYF.